The 23 T cell receptor beta chains below come from one sample, sequenced in a study of regulatory T cells in long-lasting Graves disease. iRepertoire HTBI primers and Arm-PCR of CDR3 regions built TCR beta libraries. Via MiXCR, TCRdb re-called the multiplex PCR reads, giving one row per CDR3 protein. The sample lists 580,000 or so distinct CDR3 sequences; 15% to 20% were seen once. The sample's time point: newly diagnosed GD, antithyroid drugs for less than 3 months. Preparation of the TCR library used RNA extracted from PBMCs. These data were likewise used in another study, on T cells in Graves' hyperthyroidism and ophthalmopathy.

The material sequenced was peripheral blood mononuclear cells (PBMCs), taken at new diagnosis, from a patient treated with antithyroid drugs. The receptors stem from a man in his late teens or twenties with Graves disease.

This clonotype was recorded many times. The rearrangement uses TRBV27 and TRBJ2-2, with no clear D. V was shortened by 5 bases and J by 4 bases, with 14 bases between the two germline ends. Germline-derived CDR1 and CDR2 are MNHEY and SMNVEV (reference sequence). The CDR3 has 15 residues. The CDR3 DNA is TGTGCCAGCAGTCTTGAAGGGTGGGGCACCGGGGAGCTGTTTTTT. This sequence encodes CASSLEGWGTGELFF.

This clonotype was found a few times. This chain links TRBV3-1 with TRBJ1-4, with a tentative D call TRBD1 (5 bases). This CDR3 region has 15 residues. The germline gives CDR1 LGHDT, CDR2 YNNKEL (reference sequence). Trimming stripped 4 bases from V and 3 bases from J, with 12 bases between. The CDR3 DNA reads TGTGCCAGCAGCCCCGCGGGGGACCCTAATGAAAAACTGTTTTTT. This encodes CASSPAGDPNEKLFF.

This chain uses TRBV7-9 with TRBJ2-1, with 14 bases matching TRBD2. This CDR3 region has 17 residues. V shed 5 bases, J shed 7 bases, and the junction held 10 bases outside the gene matches. CDR1 SEHNR and CDR2 FQNEAQ come from the germline V gene (reference sequence). The CDR3 DNA sequence: TGTGCCAGCAGCCCGCTGGGACTAGCGGGGGTCTATAATGAGCAGTTCTTC. The encoded protein is CASSPLGLAGVYNEQFF.

The sample holds many counts of this clonotype. This sequence joins TRBV12-3 or TRBV12-4 and TRBJ2-1; 12 positions agree with TRBD2. V lost 6 bases, J lost 9 bases, and 0 bases stayed unmatched. The CDR3 has 12 residues. CDR3: CASRLAGGEQFF. For the CDR3, the DNA is TGTGCCAGCAGACTAGCGGGGGGTGAGCAGTTCTTC.

This clonotype occurred many times. The chain employs TRBV12-3 or TRBV12-4 and TRBJ2-7; 8 bases map to TRBD2. The CDR3 consists of 16 residues. V trimming: 5 bases; J trimming: 2 bases; junction bases outside the gene matches: 11. CDR3 amino acids: CASSDPLPGGTYEQYF. Written as DNA, the CDR3 is TGTGCCAGCAGTGACCCGCTACCGGGGGGGACCTACGAGCAGTACTTC.

This clonotype was counted between two and nine times. This chain uses TRBV27 with TRBJ1-5, with D hard to call. V dropped 3 bases and J dropped 1 base, with 7 bases sitting between them. The CDR3 is 14 residues long. CDR1 and CDR2 from the germline V gene are MNHEY and SMNVEV (reference sequence). The CDR3 DNA follows: TGTGCCAGCAGTTTGTTCCCGAGCAATCAGCCCCAGCATTTT. Residues: CASSLFPSNQPQHF.

This clonotype came up many times. The chain carries TRBV7-2 and TRBJ2-5, with a possible D match to TRBD2 (6 bases). The CDR3 is 15 amino acids. Germline V gene sequence: CDR1 SGHTA, CDR2 FQGNSA. V was cut by 5 bases and J by 1 base, with 14 bases left in between. Here the CDR3 reads CASSQTGLPQETQYF. In nucleotides, the CDR3 is TGTGCCAGCAGCCAAACGGGACTCCCCCAAGAGACCCAGTACTTC.

This clonotype was observed a few times. V and J are TRBV7-9 and TRBJ2-1, with 9 bases aligning to TRBD2. The CDR3 totals 14 residues. V was pared by 7 bases and J by 10 bases, with 11 bases of the junction left unmatched. CDR1 and CDR2 (germline): SEHNR, FQNEAQ (reference sequence). The CDR3 is CASNAGGPWEEQFF. CDR3 sequence (DNA): TGTGCCAGCAACGCGGGAGGGCCGTGGGAAGAGCAGTTCTTC. The whole variable domain, remainder taken from reference TRBV7-9 and TRBJ2-1, is DTGVSQNPRHKITKRGQNVTFRCDPISEHNRLYWYRQTLGQGPEFLTYFQNEAQLEKSRLLSDRFSAERPKGSFSTLEIQRTEQGDSAMYLCASNAGGPWEEQFFGPGTRLTVL.

This clonotype turned up a few times. The chain couples TRBV5-1 to TRBJ2-1; 9 bases are shared with TRBD1. Germline V gives CDR1 SGHRS, CDR2 YFSETQ. This CDR3 has 14 residues. With V trimmed by 8 bases and J by 3 bases, 6 bases remained unmatched. The DNA for the CDR3 is TGCGCCAGTACAAAGGACAGGGGCTACAATGAGCAGTTCTTC. This gives the protein CASTKDRGYNEQFF. Full variable domain (outside the CDR3, taken from reference TRBV5-1 and TRBJ2-1): KAGVTQTPRYLIKTRGQQVTLSCSPISGHRSVSWYQQTPGQGLQFLFEYFSETQRNKGNFPGRFSGRQFSNSRSEMNVSTLELGDSALYLCASTKDRGYNEQFFGPGTRLTVL.

This clonotype was observed many times. The CDR3, as DNA: TGCAGTACGGGACCCGGGGACGAGCAGTACTTC. As protein: CSTGPGDEQYF. The chain is built from TRBV20-1 and TRBJ2-7; D is tentatively TRBD1 or TRBD2 (5 bases each). The V gene lost 8 bases and the J gene lost 5 bases, with 13 bases spanning the gap. Germline V gives CDR1 DFQATT, CDR2 SNEGSKA (reference sequence). The CDR3 covers 11 residues.

Ten or more counts support this clonotype. The rearrangement uses TRBV6-1 and TRBJ1-1; TRBD1 agrees at 10 bases. CDR3 length: 15 amino acids. V shed 6 bases, J shed 0 bases, and the junction held 4 bases outside the gene matches. Germline loops: CDR1 MNHNS, CDR2 SASEGT. CDR3 DNA sequence: TGTGCCAGCAGGGACAGGGGGGGGATGAACACTGAAGCTTTCTTT. It is translated as CASRDRGGMNTEAFF.

This chain connects TRBV7-2 to TRBJ1-4, with D possibly TRBD1 on 5 matching bases. CDR1 is SGHTA and CDR2 is FQGNSA in the germline V gene. CDR3 length: 13 residues. V lost 6 bases and J lost 3, with 8 bases in between. CDR3 DNA: TGTGCCAGCAGAGGGGCCCCTAATGAAAAACTGTTTTTT. Translation: CASRGAPNEKLFF.

This clonotype was counted between two and nine times. A much bigger clone sits one base away, suggesting this may be a read error. This chain connects TRBV20-1 to TRBJ2-6; tentatively, D is TRBD2 (5 bases). The CDR3 covers 17 residues. CDR1 is DFQATT, CDR2 SNEGSKA, per germline (reference sequence). Trimming cost V 6 bases and J 4 bases, with 22 bases left between them. Written as DNA, the CDR3 is TGCAGTGCCGCCAATGGGCAGAGGGCGCGAGGGGCCAACGTCCTGACTTTC. Translation: CSAANGQRARGANVLTF.

This clonotype showed up just a few times. The V gene is TRBV20-1, the J gene TRBJ2-3; D call uncertain. V was shortened by 6 bases and J by 0 bases, with 22 bases between the two germline ends. Germline loops: CDR1 DFQATT, CDR2 SNEGSKA (reference sequence). This CDR3 spans 17 amino acids. In DNA form, the CDR3 reads TGCAGTGCCTGGAATACAAGACCCGTCCCCAGCACAGATACGCAGTATTTT. It translates to CSAWNTRPVPSTDTQYF.

A word on this clonotype: It may be a read error: a sequence one base away is much more abundant. V and J are TRBV30 and TRBJ2-7, with a tentative D call TRBD1 (5 bases). CDR1 and CDR2 from the germline V gene are GTSNPN and SVGIG (reference sequence). The CDR3 is 12 amino acids. CDR3 sequence: CAWGQDIHERYF. In DNA form, the CDR3 reads TGTGCCTGGGGACAAGACATCCACGAGCGGTACTTC.

In nucleotides, the CDR3 is TGTGCCAGCAGCTCCGGGGGGGGGTTGAACAATGAGCAGTTCTTC. Encoded protein: CASSSGGGLNNEQFF. This chain connects TRBV11-3 to TRBJ2-1, with 8 nucleotides matching TRBD2. CDR3 size: 15 residues. Per germline, CDR1 SGHNT and CDR2 YENEEA. The ends lost 4 bases at V and 5 bases at J; junction bases unmatched: 7.

As concerns this clonotype: This may arise from a read error, as a much more abundant clone is one base away. The CDR3 bases are TGTGCCAGCAGGATGTTCCCGTCGGGACTAGCTGAAGCTAGCACAGATACGCAGTATTTT. It is translated as CASRMFPSGLAEASTDTQYF. The chain has TRBV27 and TRBJ2-3; 9 bases are a match to TRBD2. This CDR3 contains 20 residues. J was trimmed by 0 bases and V by 6 bases; bases with no gene match: 19. CDR1 and CDR2 from the germline V gene are MNHEY and SMNVEV (reference sequence).

This clonotype was picked up many times. The V and J genes are TRBV11-2 and TRBJ2-3; D not certain. Per the germline V gene, CDR1 is SGHAT and CDR2 is FQNNGV. V lost 8 bases and J 1 base, leaving 13 bases between the germline ends. The CDR3 is 14 residues long. CDR3 protein: CASGDVGRTDTQYF. The CDR3, as DNA: TGTGCCAGCGGTGATGTCGGACGCACAGATACGCAGTATTTT. Full variable domain (rest looked up from reference TRBV11-2 and TRBJ2-3): EAGVAQSPRYKIIEKRQSVAFWCNPISGHATLYWYQQILGQGPKLLIQFQNNGVVDDSQLPKDRFSAERLKGVDSTLKIQPAKLEDSAVYLCASGDVGRTDTQYFGPGTRLTVL.

This clonotype was seen a few times. The CDR3 loop is CSAREGASGSSYEQYF. The CDR3 coding sequence is TGCAGTGCTAGAGAGGGAGCTAGCGGGAGCTCCTACGAGCAGTACTTC. The chain links TRBV20-1 to TRBJ2-7; 10 bases fit TRBD2. Trimming removed 0 bases from V and 0 bases from J; junction bases left unmatched: 5. The CDR3 length is 16 residues. Germline V gives CDR1 DFQATT, CDR2 SNEGSKA (reference sequence).

This clonotype was seen ten or more times. The chain is built from TRBV28 and TRBJ2-5; TRBD2 matches at 8 bases. Germline trimming cut 6 bases from V and 7 bases from J; bases unmatched to any gene: 16. The CDR3 length is 16 residues. Germline values: CDR1 MDHEN, CDR2 SYDVKM. The CDR3 DNA is TGTGCCAGCAGCCTCCCTTTTATTCGGGAGGGTGGGACCCAGTACTTC. Its protein product is CASSLPFIREGGTQYF.

This clonotype was seen a few times. This sequence joins TRBV5-1 and TRBJ2-2, with 9 bases aligning to TRBD1. V gave up 4 bases and J gave up 2 bases; unmatched junction bases: 6. Germline-derived CDR1 and CDR2 are SGHRS and YFSETQ. The CDR3 loop spans 16 amino acids. The CDR3 DNA follows: TGCGCCAGCAGCGCTCAGGGACAGGGAAACACCGGGGAGCTGTTTTTT. It translates to CASSAQGQGNTGELFF.

This clonotype has at least ten counts. The CDR3 here is CASSSTRTEAFF. DNA of the CDR3: TGTGCCAGCAGCTCAACCCGGACTGAAGCTTTCTTT. The rearrangement uses TRBV11-2 and TRBJ1-1; no clear D. The CDR3 loop spans 12 amino acids. Trimming stripped 4 bases from V and 5 bases from J, with 8 bases between. In germline, CDR1 is SGHAT, CDR2 FQNNGV. The full variable domain, rest sourced from reference TRBV11-2 and TRBJ1-1, is EAGVAQSPRYKIIEKRQSVAFWCNPISGHATLYWYQQILGQGPKLLIQFQNNGVVDDSQLPKDRFSAERLKGVDSTLKIQPAKLEDSAVYLCASSSTRTEAFFGQGTRLTVV.

The V and J genes are TRBV28 and TRBJ2-7; either TRBD1 or TRBD2 may fit D (5 bases each). The V end was cut by 6 bases, the J end by 6 bases, with 21 bases between. The germline V gene has CDR1 MDHEN and CDR2 SYDVKM. The CDR3 has 15 residues. The CDR3 DNA sequence: TGTGCCAGCAGCCCTCCAGGGAAACTTAGCGCCGAGCAGTACTTC. Translating gives CASSPPGKLSAEQYF.